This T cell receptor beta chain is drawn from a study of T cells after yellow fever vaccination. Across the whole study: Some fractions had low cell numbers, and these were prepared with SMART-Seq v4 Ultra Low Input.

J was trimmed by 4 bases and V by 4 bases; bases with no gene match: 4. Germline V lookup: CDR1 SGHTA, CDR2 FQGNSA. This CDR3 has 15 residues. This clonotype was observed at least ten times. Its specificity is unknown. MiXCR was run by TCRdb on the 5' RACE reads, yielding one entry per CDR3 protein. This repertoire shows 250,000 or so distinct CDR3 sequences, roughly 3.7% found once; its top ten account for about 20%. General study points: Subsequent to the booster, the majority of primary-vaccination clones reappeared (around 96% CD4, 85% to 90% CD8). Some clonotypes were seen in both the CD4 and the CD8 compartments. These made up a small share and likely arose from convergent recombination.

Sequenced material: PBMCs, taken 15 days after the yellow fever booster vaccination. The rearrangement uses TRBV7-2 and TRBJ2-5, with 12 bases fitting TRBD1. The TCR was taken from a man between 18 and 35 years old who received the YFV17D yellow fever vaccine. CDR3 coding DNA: TGTGCCAGCAGCTCGGGACAGGGGGCAAGAGAGACCCAGTACTTC. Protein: CASSSGQGARETQYF.